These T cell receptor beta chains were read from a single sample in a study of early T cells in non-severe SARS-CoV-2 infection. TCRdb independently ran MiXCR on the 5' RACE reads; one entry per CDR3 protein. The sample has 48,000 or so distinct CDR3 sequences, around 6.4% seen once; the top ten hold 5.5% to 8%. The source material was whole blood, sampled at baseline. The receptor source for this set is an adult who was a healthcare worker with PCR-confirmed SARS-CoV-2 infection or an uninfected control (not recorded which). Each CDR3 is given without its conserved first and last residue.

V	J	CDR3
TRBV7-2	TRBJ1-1	ASSLQMNTEAF
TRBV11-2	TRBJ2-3	ASSLSVGLAGGLDTQY
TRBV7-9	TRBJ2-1	ASSPLEVYNEQF
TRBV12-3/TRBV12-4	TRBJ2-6	ASSLPGTAWAGANVLT
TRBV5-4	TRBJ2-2	ASRSGLAGGPGELF
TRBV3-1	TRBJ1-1	ASSQHRDAEAF
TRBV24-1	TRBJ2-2	ATKGTRTGELF
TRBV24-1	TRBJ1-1	ATSDLDWGQSNTEAF
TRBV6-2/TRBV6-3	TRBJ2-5	ASSWTLAGPQETQY
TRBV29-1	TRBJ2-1	SVDLQQGISPNEQF
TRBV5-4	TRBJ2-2	ASSLAPQGVGTGELF
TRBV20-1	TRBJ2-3	SAKGLHTDTQY
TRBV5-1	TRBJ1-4	ASSPQGSEKLF
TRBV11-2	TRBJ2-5	ASSLARRNQETQY
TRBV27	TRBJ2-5	ASRGLAGRGETQY
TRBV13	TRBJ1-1	ASSLTGSWTEAF
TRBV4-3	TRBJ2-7	ASSQEAGRTGNEQY
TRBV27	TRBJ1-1	ASSLGQWGTEAF
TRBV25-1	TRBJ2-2	ASTSLGAFGELF
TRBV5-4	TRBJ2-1	ASSLGGAGGNEQF
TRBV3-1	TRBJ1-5	ASSQVQGANQPQH
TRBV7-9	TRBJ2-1	ASSDSLPRQF
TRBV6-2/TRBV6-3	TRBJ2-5	ASSHEDRRVETQY
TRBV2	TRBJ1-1	ASSEGGGNTEAF
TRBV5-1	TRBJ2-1	ASSSGTGDYNEQF
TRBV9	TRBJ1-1	ASSVAGGRAF
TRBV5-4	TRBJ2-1	ASSLLAGGSTYNEQF
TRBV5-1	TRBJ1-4	ASSGSGVTNEKLF
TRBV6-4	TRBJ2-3	ASSGRASGSTDTQY
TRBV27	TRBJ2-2	ATRVRGANTGELF
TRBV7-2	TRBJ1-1	ASSLDYGNTEAF
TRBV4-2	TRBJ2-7	ASSQVTSGSYEQY
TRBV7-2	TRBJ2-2	ASSLGLGRGELF
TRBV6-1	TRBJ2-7	ASIRASSGLAYEQY
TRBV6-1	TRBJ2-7	ASSWELSYEQY
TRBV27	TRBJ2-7	ASGSHQWGEFFYEQY
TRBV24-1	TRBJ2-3	ATSGPRTDTQY
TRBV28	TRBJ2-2	ASSSPFLAVNTGELF
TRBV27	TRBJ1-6	ASIGRGTLH
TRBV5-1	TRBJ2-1	ASSFAGSGYNEQF
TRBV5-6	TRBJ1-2	ASSLLNSRGYT
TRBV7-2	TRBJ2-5	ASSLGTGGGQETQY
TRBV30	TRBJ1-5	AWNNRDRDNQPQH
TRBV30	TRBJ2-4	AWSVGNIQY
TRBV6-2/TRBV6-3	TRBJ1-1	ASSYSSRAEAF
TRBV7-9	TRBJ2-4	ASSLMGESAKNIQY
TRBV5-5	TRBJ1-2	ASSLEGAPDGYT
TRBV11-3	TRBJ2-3	ASSLGRLAGSPQY
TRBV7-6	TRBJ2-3	ASSLAGLPTDTQY
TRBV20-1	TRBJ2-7	SASPLAGTTYEQY
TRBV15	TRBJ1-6	ATSRGWGDNSPLH
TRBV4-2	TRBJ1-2	ASSQQAEAGVSYGYT
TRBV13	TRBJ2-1	ASSTTSGYYEQF
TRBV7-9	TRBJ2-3	ASSQTKYTDTQY
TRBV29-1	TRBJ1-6	SVKEPGGSPLH